This T cell receptor (beta chain) was observed in a study of T cells after yellow fever vaccination. Study observations and caveats: Reappearing after the booster were most of the clones from primary vaccination (96% CD4, 85% to 90% CD8).

This clonotype was seen a handful of times. Its target is not known. 5'RACE template switching produced TCR cDNA carrying a universal primer site and UMIs. MiXCR was run by TCRdb on the 5' RACE reads, yielding one entry per CDR3 protein. The repertoire consists of about 120,000 distinct CDR3 sequences, with about 8.8% occurring once and the leading ten covering about 40%. Trimming cost V 5 bases and J 0 bases, with 11 bases left between them. The CDR3 is 13 residues long. The germline V gene has CDR1 DFQATT and CDR2 SNEGSKA (reference sequence). This TCR was recovered from a young man who received the YFV17D yellow fever vaccine. Sequenced here: CD8+ T cells sorted from PBMCs, sampled on the day of the yellow fever booster vaccination. The rearrangement uses TRBV20-1 and TRBJ2-7, with no clear D. The DNA for the CDR3 is TGCAGTGCTCGGCCGAGAAGCTCCTACGAGCAGTACGTC. Translated: CSARPRSSYEQYV.